Presented here are 15 T cell receptor beta chains from one specimen sequenced in a study of T cell repertoires in cytomegalovirus infection. MiXCR, run by TCRdb on the reads, gives a single entry per CDR3 protein. The sample records more than 150,000 distinct CDR3 sequences, under 25% being singletons. The sequenced material came from PBMCs. The receptor set was obtained from a human donor in good health (CMV status not recorded). Some clones in this sample may be carry-over from other donors' samples.

This chain joins TRBV7-9 and TRBJ2-1, with a possible D match to TRBD1 (6 bases). Germline V gene lookup returns CDR1 SEHNR and CDR2 FQNEAQ (reference sequence). CDR3 length: 16 amino acids. V lost 5 bases, J lost 3 bases, and 17 bases lay in between. The CDR3 coding sequence is TGTGCCAGCAGCCCCCCCACAGGGCCCTACTACAATGAGCAGTTCTTC. The encoded protein is CASSPPTGPYYNEQFF.

This clonotype was seen a few times. The chain links TRBV5-5 to TRBJ2-1; D gene unclear. This CDR3 is 15 amino acids long. Germline-derived CDR1 and CDR2 are SGHKS and YYEKEE (reference sequence). V lost 2 bases and J lost 0, with 9 bases in between. In DNA form, the CDR3 reads TGTGCCAGCAGCTTAGCCCACGGCTCCTACAATGAGCAGTTCTTC. Its translation is CASSLAHGSYNEQFF.

This clonotype was picked up one time. No conserved phenylalanine or tryptophan is present at the end of the CDR3, so a read error is the likely explanation. The chain joins TRBV11-2 to TRBJ2-3, with 14 nucleotides matching TRBD2. CDR3 size: 14 residues. V trimming: 5 bases; J trimming: 9 bases; junction bases outside the gene matches: 4. The germline CDR1 and CDR2 sequences are SGHAT and FQNNGV. As DNA, the CDR3 is TGTGCCAGCAGCAGGGGACTAGCGGGAGACACGCAGTATTCT. It encodes CASSRGLAGDTQYS.

This clonotype has a count of ten or more. The chain links TRBV7-2 to TRBJ1-5; 9 bases map to TRBD1. The CDR3 extends over 13 amino acids. Per germline, CDR1 SGHTA and CDR2 FQGNSA. The trim removed 3 bases at V and 7 bases at J, leaving 1 base unmatched. CDR3 sequence: CASSLDRGQPQHF. The CDR3 nucleotides are TGTGCCAGCAGCTTGGACAGGGGCCAGCCCCAGCATTTT.

This clonotype was found many times. The V and J genes are TRBV7-9 and TRBJ2-4; TRBD2 matches 9 bases. This CDR3 spans 19 amino acids. With 4 bases clipped from V and 1 base from J, the junction kept 14 bases outside the gene matches. Germline lookup yields CDR1 SEHNR and CDR2 FQNEAQ (reference sequence). As DNA, the CDR3 is TGTGCCAGCAGCTCCCTGCGGGAGGGCCCTCGGCGCGCCAAAAACATTCAGTACTTC. Residues: CASSSLREGPRRAKNIQYF.

The sample holds a few counts of this clonotype. The rearrangement links TRBV6-6 to TRBJ2-3; D not resolved. CDR1 and CDR2 (germline): MNHNY, SVGAGI (reference sequence). CDR3 length: 11 residues. The V and J ends lost 6 bases and 5 bases respectively, with 6 bases between them. The CDR3 bases are TGTGCCAGCAGACTAAAAGATACGCAGTATTTT. Translation: CASRLKDTQYF.

The chain couples TRBV7-9 to TRBJ2-7; TRBD1 aligns across 7 bases. The CDR3 runs to 15 residues. With 4 bases clipped from V and 2 bases from J, the junction kept 8 bases outside the gene matches. Germline values: CDR1 SEHNR, CDR2 FQNEAQ (reference sequence). The CDR3: CASSSKQGITYEQYF. The CDR3 coding sequence is TGTGCCAGCAGCTCTAAACAGGGGATCACCTACGAGCAGTACTTC.

This clonotype has a count of ten or more. The V and J genes are TRBV12-3 or TRBV12-4 and TRBJ2-2; perhaps TRBD2 as D (5 bases). The CDR3 contains 15 residues. Trimming took off 5 bases at V and 5 bases at J, with 15 bases between the two ends. CDR3 loop: CASSPRTRDTGELFF. The CDR3 nucleotides read TGTGCCAGCAGTCCTCGAACTAGGGATACCGGGGAGCTGTTTTTT.

This clonotype was counted a few times. V usage is TRBV15 and J usage is TRBJ1-6, with TRBD1 as a possible D gene (6 bases). The CDR3 has 17 amino acids. The V and J ends lost 2 bases and 4 bases respectively, with 15 bases between them. The germline V gene has CDR1 LNHNV and CDR2 YYDKDF (reference sequence). CDR3 in DNA: TGTGCCACCAGCAGACTCGGGACACAAACTTATAATTCACCCCTCCACTTT. Translation gives CATSRLGTQTYNSPLHF.

The gene calls are TRBV14 and TRBJ2-7, with no clear D. V was pared by 0 bases and J by 5 bases, with 11 bases between. Germline V gene data show CDR1 as SGHDN and CDR2 as FVKESK. The CDR3 runs to 14 residues. CDR3 residues: CASSQDPVRNEQYF. CDR3 nucleotide sequence: TGTGCCAGCAGCCAAGATCCGGTCCGGAACGAGCAGTACTTC.

The chain carries TRBV20-1 and TRBJ2-1; 15 nucleotides align to TRBD2. The V gene's germline CDR1 is DFQATT and CDR2 SNEGSKA (reference sequence). This CDR3 has 15 residues. The trim removed 0 bases at V and 9 bases at J, leaving 3 bases unmatched. In nucleotides, the CDR3 is TGCAGTGCTAGAGATGGGACTAGCGGGAGGAGTGAGCAGTTCTTC. This codes for CSARDGTSGRSEQFF.

This clonotype was detected only a few times. The chain recombines TRBV18 with TRBJ1-5; no clear D. The CDR3 extends over 14 amino acids. Trimming took off 2 bases at V and 3 bases at J, with 8 bases between the two ends. Germline assignment: CDR1 KGHSH and CDR2 LQKENI. The CDR3, as DNA: TGTGCCAGCTCACCATTGGCGGACAATCAGCCCCAGCATTTT. This translates into CASSPLADNQPQHF.

V and J are TRBV20-1 and TRBJ2-1; D possibly uses TRBD1 or TRBD2 (5 bases each). CDR3 length: 16 amino acids. Trimming took 3 bases from V and 0 from J, leaving 15 bases between them. Germline CDR1 reads DFQATT; CDR2 reads SNEGSKA (reference sequence). In DNA, the CDR3 is TGCAGTGCTAGGGAACTCGGGACGAGCTCCTACAATGAGCAGTTCTTC. This codes for CSARELGTSSYNEQFF.

The chain couples TRBV29-1 to TRBJ1-2; D is uncertain. Trimming cost V 6 bases and J 0 bases, with 8 bases left between them. Germline V gives CDR1 SQVTM, CDR2 ANQGSEA. CDR3 length: 12 residues. The CDR3 DNA reads as TGCAGCGTAACCGGGACTAACTATGGCTACACCTTC. It is translated as CSVTGTNYGYTF.

This clonotype has a handful of counts. This chain connects TRBV5-6 to TRBJ2-5; no definite D call. Trimming took 3 bases from V and 7 from J, leaving 13 bases between them. The CDR3 totals 13 residues. In germline, CDR1 is SGHDT, CDR2 YYEEEE. The CDR3 region is CASSSQTLGTQYF. CDR3 coding DNA: TGTGCCAGCAGCTCCCAGACGCTAGGGACCCAGTACTTC.